Following are 13 T cell receptor beta chains from one sample sequenced in a study of blood T cell repertoires in COVID-19. Assay: immunoSEQ multiplex PCR; the TCRdb copy retains only in-frame clones and omits some. The sample has tens of thousands of clones, roughly 78% seen once. Sequencing used peripheral blood. All receptors derive from a man aged 45-65 years with active or convalescent COVID-19.

This chain connects TRBV5-4 to TRBJ2-3; possible D gene TRBD2, 6 bases. Germline V gives CDR1 SGHNT, CDR2 YYREEE (reference sequence). The CDR3 is 16 residues long. Trimming removed 1 base at V and 5 bases at J, with 17 bases between. This chain's CDR3 is CASSLRTQSGLDTQYF. Written as DNA, the CDR3 is TGTGCCAGCAGCTTGAGAACACAGAGCGGGTTAGATACGCAGTATTTT.

The rearrangement links TRBV15 to TRBJ1-2, with 9 bases lining up with TRBD1. There are 15 residues in the CDR3. CDR1 LNHNV and CDR2 YYDKDF come from the germline V gene (reference sequence). Trimming removed 5 bases from V and 3 bases from J; junction bases left unmatched: 7. Written as DNA, the CDR3 is TGTGCCACCAGCGGAGGGACAGGGCACTACTATGGCTACACCTTC. Protein sequence: CATSGGTGHYYGYTF.

Details on this clone: An end of the junction does not agree with germline; a read error may underlie this. The V call is TRBV3-1 (or the pseudogene TRBV3-2), the J call TRBJ1-1; 12 positions match TRBD1. The CDR3 has 12 residues. Germline V CDR1 and CDR2: LGHDT, YNNKEL (reference sequence). CDR3 sequence: CASSQGQGATTF. The CDR3 coding sequence is TGTGCCAGCAGCCAGGGACAGGGGGCTACTACCTTT.

This chain connects TRBV6-1 to TRBJ2-1; 11 bases line up with TRBD2. CDR3 length: 16 amino acids. V lost 4 bases, J lost 0 bases, and 2 bases stayed unmatched. Germline CDR1 is MNHNS and CDR2 is SASEGT. The CDR3: CASSASGGLSYNEQFF. In DNA, the CDR3 is TGTGCCAGCAGTGCTAGCGGGGGGCTCTCCTACAATGAGCAGTTCTTC.

The chain couples TRBV28 to TRBJ2-7; 9 bases map to TRBD2. Unmatched junction bases numbered 16, after V lost 10 bases and J lost 3 bases. Germline CDR1 and CDR2: MDHEN and SYDVKM. This CDR3 has 16 residues. The CDR3 is CATIPSGPSGDYEQYF. The CDR3 DNA reads TGTGCCACCATCCCTTCTGGACCTAGCGGGGACTACGAGCAGTACTTC.

The rearrangement links TRBV20-1 to TRBJ2-7; D is unresolved. CDR3 size: 13 residues. The germline V gene encodes CDR1 DFQATT and CDR2 SNEGSKA (reference sequence). V lost 3 bases, J lost 5 bases, and 14 bases lay in between. This chain's CDR3 is CSASSQTRDEQYV. CDR3 DNA: TGCAGTGCTAGTAGCCAGACAAGAGACGAGCAGTACGTC.

This chain links TRBV14 with TRBJ2-1; 7 bases align to TRBD1. The ends lost 3 bases at V and 4 bases at J; junction bases unmatched: 6. CDR1 and CDR2 from the germline V gene are SGHDN and FVKESK. The CDR3 spans 15 residues. CDR3: CASSQTGFYYNEQFF. CDR3 DNA sequence: TGTGCCAGCAGCCAGACAGGGTTCTATTACAATGAGCAGTTCTTC.

This chain uses TRBV4-2 with TRBJ2-2, with 10 bases lining up with TRBD1. CDR1 and CDR2 (germline): LGHNA, YNFKEQ. There are 14 residues in the CDR3. The junction had 3 bases not matched to a gene; V was cut back by 4 bases and J by 7 bases. The CDR3 DNA reads as TGTGCCAGCAGCCTAGGACAGGGGGACGGGGAGCTGTTTTTT. Translating gives CASSLGQGDGELFF.

The chain employs TRBV6-5 and TRBJ1-2; 11 bases line up with TRBD1. The CDR3 spans 15 residues. The V and J ends lost 0 bases and 7 bases, in that order; junction bases with no gene match: 4. CDR1 is MNHEY and CDR2 is SVGAGI in the germline V gene. The CDR3 loop is CASSYSGQGATGYTF. For the CDR3, the DNA is TGTGCCAGCAGTTACTCAGGACAGGGGGCGACTGGCTACACCTTC.

The chain employs TRBV11-3 and TRBJ2-3; 10 bases map to TRBD1. Germline CDR1 and CDR2: SGHNT and YENEEA. With 1 base clipped from V and 3 bases from J, the junction kept 1 base outside the gene matches. The CDR3 has 15 residues. In DNA, the CDR3 is TGTGCCAGCAGCTTAGGACAGGGGGCTACAGATACGCAGTATTTT. This encodes CASSLGQGATDTQYF. The whole variable domain, remainder taken from reference TRBV11-3 and TRBJ2-3, is EAGVVQSPRYKIIEKKQPVAFWCNPISGHNTLYWYLQNLGQGPELLIRYENEEAVDDSQLPKDRFSAERLKGVDSTLKIQPAELGDSAVYLCASSLGQGATDTQYFGPGTRLTVL.

The genes are TRBV4-3 and TRBJ2-7; 7 bases agree with TRBD2. CDR1 and CDR2 from the germline V gene are LGHNA and YSLEER. J gave up 0 bases and V 1 base, and 9 bases lay outside the gene matches. The CDR3 is 17 amino acids. The CDR3 is CASSQAVGRGSSYEQYF. In nucleotides, the CDR3 is TGCGCCAGCAGCCAAGCGGTCGGGCGGGGGTCCTCCTACGAGCAGTACTTC.

V usage is TRBV10-2 and J usage is TRBJ2-1; 10 bases match TRBD2. V shed 3 bases and J 8 bases; nucleotides not matched to a gene: 7. Germline CDR1 is WSHSY and CDR2 is SAAADI. The CDR3 sequence is 15 residues long. CDR3 coding DNA: TGCGCCAGCAGTGATTCTAGCGGGGGCGGGGATGAGCAGTTCTTC. Protein sequence: CASSDSSGGGDEQFF.

The CDR3 coding sequence is TGTGCCAGCAGCCCACTACGGGGGGCTGGAGGCTACACCTTC. This encodes CASSPLRGAGGYTF. The gene calls are TRBV11-2 and TRBJ1-2; the D gene is possibly TRBD1 (6 bases). Germline V lookup: CDR1 SGHAT, CDR2 FQNNGV. The length of the CDR3 is 14 residues. V dropped 5 bases and J dropped 8 bases, with 18 bases sitting between them.